The 21 T cell receptor beta chains below were found in one sample sequenced in a study of CD4+ T cells in melanoma. The table came from immunoSEQ multiplex PCR; TCRdb's copy has only in-frame clones and leaves some out. The repertoire holds more than 13,000 clones, with 62% as singletons. Sequencing was carried out using cells from a culture (not recorded whether cultured in vitro). The receptors were gathered from a human donor with melanoma.

The rearrangement links TRBV10-3 to TRBJ1-6; D is undetermined. This CDR3 region has 15 residues. Germline assignment: CDR1 ENHRY and CDR2 SYGVKD. Trimming left V 3 bases short and J 0 bases short, with 6 bases between. The CDR3 nucleotides are TGTGCCATCAGTGACCCCAGCTCCTATAATTCACCCCTCCACTTT. It specifies CAISDPSSYNSPLHF.

This chain links TRBV5-1 with TRBJ2-7, with D tentatively TRBD2 (7 bases). V was shortened by 0 bases and J by 2 bases, with 15 bases between the two germline ends. The CDR3 spans 16 residues. Germline CDR1 reads SGHRS; CDR2 reads YFSETQ. The CDR3 region is CASSLVSGGTTYEQYF. The CDR3 DNA reads TGCGCCAGCAGCTTGGTATCGGGGGGCACTACCTACGAGCAGTACTTC.

This chain joins TRBV6-6 and TRBJ2-3, with 14 bases fitting TRBD2. Trimming cost V 6 bases and J 7 bases; bases outside gene matches: 6. Germline V CDR1 and CDR2: MNHNY, SVGAGI (reference sequence). The CDR3 contains 15 residues. This chain's CDR3 is CASSRTSGGPNTQYF. The CDR3 coding sequence is TGTGCCAGCAGCCGGACTAGCGGGGGGCCGAATACGCAGTATTTT.

The V call is TRBV7-2, the J call TRBJ1-1; D call uncertain. Trimming left V 2 bases short and J 4 bases short, with 8 bases between. This CDR3 is built from 13 residues. Germline V gives CDR1 SGHTA, CDR2 FQGNSA. The CDR3 bases are TGTGCCAGCAGCTTAACGGGTTTCACTGAAGCTTTCTTT. Encoded protein: CASSLTGFTEAFF. Full variable domain (outside the CDR3, taken from reference TRBV7-2 and TRBJ1-1): GAGVSQSPSNKVTEKGKDVELRCDPISGHTALYWYRQSLGQGLEFLIYFQGNSAPDKSGLPSDRFSAERTGGSVSTLTIQRTQQEDSAVYLCASSLTGFTEAFFGQGTRLTVV.

This clone is termed medium-sized. V gene TRBV6-5 combines with J gene TRBJ1-5; D perhaps matches TRBD1 (5 bases). This CDR3 is 15 amino acids long. V was clipped by 0 bases and J by 1 base, with 7 bases between them. CDR1 and CDR2 from the germline V gene are MNHEY and SVGAGI. CDR3 DNA: TGTGCCAGCAGTTACTCGAGGGACAGCAATCAGCCCCAGCATTTT. Translation: CASSYSRDSNQPQHF.

CDR3 DNA sequence: TGTGCCAGCAGTGTGGGCGGGGAAAGCTACAATGAGCAGTTCTTC. Amino acids: CASSVGGESYNEQFF. V usage is TRBV2 and J usage is TRBJ2-1, with D possibly being TRBD2 (6 bases). Trimming removed 4 bases from V and 3 bases from J, with 13 bases in between. Looked up from germline, CDR1 is SNHLY and CDR2 is FYNNEI. This CDR3 has 15 amino acids.

The gene calls are TRBV7-8 and TRBJ2-1, with TRBD1 identical over 8 bases. Germline-derived CDR1 and CDR2 are SGHVS and FQNEAQ. The CDR3 extends over 12 amino acids. The V and J ends lost 3 bases and 12 bases, in that order; junction bases with no gene match: 4. CDR3 coding DNA: TGTGCCAGCAGCTTCAGGGGGCTGGGGCAGTTCTTC. Translating gives CASSFRGLGQFF.

The rearrangement joins TRBV5-4 to TRBJ2-5, with 14 bases lining up with TRBD2. The DNA end lines up better with TRBJ2-7; the J call may be wrong. Per germline, CDR1 SGHNT and CDR2 YYREEE (reference sequence). The CDR3 sequence is 16 residues long. This CDR3 is CASSRGTSGGYHEQYF. The CDR3 coding sequence is TGTGCCAGCAGTCGCGGGACTAGCGGGGGCTATCACGAGCAGTACTTC.

The chain joins TRBV29-1 to TRBJ1-5, with a possible D match to TRBD1 (6 bases). CDR3 length equals 13 residues. Germline-derived CDR1 and CDR2 are SQVTM and ANQGSEA. V shed 4 bases and J shed 3 bases, with 10 bases lying between them. CDR3 in DNA: TGCAGCGTTGCGGGGGGCTACAATCAGCCCCAGCATTTT. As protein: CSVAGGYNQPQHF.

This rearrangement joins TRBV5-8 to TRBJ2-3; D is perhaps TRBD2 (5 bases). This CDR3 is built from 12 residues. Per germline, CDR1 SGHTS and CDR2 YDEGEE. With 4 bases removed from V and 2 bases from J, the gap between germline ends came to 5 bases. The CDR3 loop is CASSLATDTQYF. CDR3 in DNA: TGTGCCAGCAGCCTAGCCACAGATACGCAGTATTTT.

This clone was counted between two and nine times. The chain couples TRBV7-6 to TRBJ2-2; 8 bases align to TRBD2. This CDR3 is 16 amino acids long. Trimming cost V 4 bases and J 4 bases; bases outside gene matches: 8. Per the germline V gene, CDR1 is SGHVS and CDR2 is FNYEAQ. The CDR3 reads CASSSTGGQITGELFF. The CDR3 coding sequence is TGTGCCAGCAGCTCGACGGGGGGGCAAATCACCGGGGAGCTGTTTTTT.

This clone was observed a few times. The genes are TRBV2 and TRBJ1-1; no reliable D call. CDR1 SNHLY and CDR2 FYNNEI come from the germline V gene. This CDR3 contains 12 residues. The ends were cut back, 2 bases at V and 4 bases at J, with 5 bases in the middle. The CDR3 sequence is CASSEFGTEAFF. The CDR3 bases are TGTGCCAGCAGTGAATTCGGCACTGAAGCTTTCTTT.

The V gene is TRBV5-5, the J gene TRBJ1-5; TRBD1 agrees at 8 bases. CDR3 length: 15 amino acids. Trimming removed 4 bases from V and 7 bases from J; junction bases left unmatched: 10. Per the germline V gene, CDR1 is SGHKS and CDR2 is YYEKEE (reference sequence). The CDR3 sequence is CASSAWTGQGQPQHF. The CDR3 nucleotides are TGTGCCAGCAGCGCGTGGACAGGGCAGGGACAGCCCCAGCATTTT. The variable domain in full, completed from reference TRBV5-5 and TRBJ1-5, reads DAGVTQSPTHLIKTRGQQVTLRCSPISGHKSVSWYQQVLGQGPQFIFQYYEKEERGRGNFPDRFSARQFPNYSSELNVNALLLGDSALYLCASSAWTGQGQPQHFGDGTRLSIL.

This clone was observed a handful of times. V is TRBV5-1 and J is TRBJ1-5; D unclear. Germline-derived CDR1 and CDR2 are SGHRS and YFSETQ. Trimming removed 0 bases at V and 6 bases at J, with 4 bases between. This CDR3 contains 12 residues. Here the CDR3 reads CASSLEGQPQHF. Here the CDR3 DNA reads TGCGCCAGCAGCTTGGAGGGTCAGCCCCAGCATTTT.

The CDR3 reads CASSVLAGGTYNEQFF. CDR3 bases: TGTGCCAGCAGCGTATTAGCGGGGGGGACCTACAATGAGCAGTTCTTC. This chain uses TRBV9 with TRBJ2-1; 11 nucleotides match TRBD2. Germline V gene lookup returns CDR1 SGDLS and CDR2 YYNGEE. CDR3 size: 16 residues. The V segment lost 1 base and the J segment 2 bases; nucleotides outside the gene matches: 2.

The chain uses TRBV5-5 and TRBJ2-7, with 15 nucleotides matching TRBD2. Germline V gene lookup returns CDR1 SGHKS and CDR2 YYEKEE (reference sequence). Unmatched junction bases numbered 13, after V lost 4 bases and J lost 5 bases. The CDR3 totals 18 residues. The CDR3 here is CASSPLGLAGGPKNEQYF. DNA for the CDR3: TGTGCCAGCAGCCCCCTCGGACTAGCGGGGGGGCCTAAGAACGAGCAGTACTTC.

The chain links TRBV14 to TRBJ2-2; no clear D. Looked up from germline, CDR1 is SGHDN and CDR2 is FVKESK. The V end was cut by 2 bases, the J end by 3 bases, with 4 bases between. The CDR3 totals 13 residues. CDR3 sequence (DNA): TGTGCCAGCAGCCAACTACACACCGGGGAGCTGTTTTTT. Its translation: CASSQLHTGELFF.

This clone was observed a single time. The chain uses TRBV4-2 and TRBJ1-5; D not resolved. Germline CDR1 LGHNA, CDR2 YNFKEQ. V lost 0 bases to trimming and J lost 1 base, with 13 bases between them. CDR3 length: 17 amino acids. The CDR3 spells CASSQDINRASNQPQHF. CDR3 bases: TGTGCCAGCAGCCAAGATATCAATCGGGCAAGCAATCAGCCCCAGCATTTT.

The gene calls are TRBV7-6 and TRBJ2-6; D not certain. CDR3 size: 14 residues. Per germline, CDR1 SGHVS and CDR2 FNYEAQ. The germline V and J ends were trimmed by 2 bases and 1 base, with 3 bases remaining between them. The CDR3 DNA is TGTGCCAGCAGCTTAATATCTGGGGCCAACGTCCTGACTTTC. This translates into CASSLISGANVLTF. The full variable domain, its missing parts supplied by reference TRBV7-6 and TRBJ2-6, is GAGVSQSPRYKVTKRGQDVALRCDPISGHVSLYWYRQALGQGPEFLTYFNYEAQQDKSGLPNDRFSAERPEGSISTLTIQRTEQRDSAMYRCASSLISGANVLTFGAGSRLTVL.

J is TRBJ2-2 and V is TRBV7-2, with TRBD1 matching 8 bases. Germline assignment: CDR1 SGHTA and CDR2 FQGNSA. The CDR3 spans 16 residues. The J segment lost 1 base and the V segment lost 2 bases, leaving 3 bases of the junction unmatched. This chain's CDR3 is CASSLLGTGNTGELFF. Here the CDR3 DNA reads TGTGCCAGCAGCTTACTTGGGACAGGGAACACCGGGGAGCTGTTTTTT.

V is TRBV14 and J is TRBJ1-1; TRBD1 agrees at 7 bases. This CDR3 comprises 15 residues. The germline V gene encodes CDR1 SGHDN and CDR2 FVKESK. J was trimmed by 12 bases and V by 1 base; bases with no gene match: 14. The CDR3 is CASSQALLRQGETFF. DNA for the CDR3: TGTGCCAGCAGCCAAGCCCTACTTAGACAGGGCGAGACTTTCTTT.